The text below deals with one T cell receptor beta chain. Its antigen remains unidentified. Base quality data are lacking; no much larger clone is found one base away. This entry comes from a study of T-cell reconstitution after alpha-beta-depleted transplantation in children (dated by TCRdb to the mid-2010s). Background for the entire study: Using TCR repertoire profiling, the study followed T-cell immune reconstitution in a quantitative way in children after TCRalphabeta/CD19-depleted allogeneic hematopoietic cell transplantation. General findings and caveats noted by the study authors: The apparently early recovery of alphabetaT-cell counts about two months after transplant reportedly depended on only several hundred rapidly expanded clones that came from non-depleted graft cells. In some patients, the high TCRbeta diversity seen at day 60 was put down to recipient T cells and intrathymic progenitors that had survived conditioning. Over the following months the frequencies of hyperexpanded clones went down, and after one year T-cell counts and TCRbeta diversity were mostly credited to newly produced T cells.

The cysteine opens and the phenylalanine closes a CDR3 of 13 amino acids. This entry keeps only the CDR3 DNA: 39 bases, framed from base 1. Relative to germline, V is 2 bases shorter and J is 5 bases shorter, with 8 bases between their ends. From a lookup of the germline V gene, CDR1 and CDR2 are KGHDR and SFDVKD. The library was obtained by PCR. Sequenced using an Illumina HiSeq 2500. To normalize quantification of the TCRbeta repertoire, the TCR libraries were built with molecular barcoding that relied on unique molecular identifiers. TCRdb applied fastp at Q25 and MiXCR to the public reads, then kept only in-frame beta chains. Rows with a matching CDR3 protein are joined into one entry that keeps the most common DNA and genes. The sample records about 980,000 distinct CDR3 sequences, roughly 29% of which are singletons. The ten largest account for roughly 28% of the sample. Explained via the paper, the treatment or condition label denotes: allogeneic hematopoietic cell transplantation with graft depleted of TCRalphabeta T cells and CD19 B cells. The transplant recipients were children given TCRalphabeta/CD19-depleted allogeneic hematopoietic cell grafts.

Sample: PBMCs, mostly from graft donor cells, taken 360 days after TCRalphabeta/CD19-depleted stem cell transplant. The clonotype was recovered from a boy under two years old who had a stem cell transplant for SCID, so the T cells may come from the graft donor. The V and J segments used are TRBV24-1 and TRBJ1-2, and possibly TRBD1, on 5 matching bases. Here is the DNA: TGTGCCACCAGTGATTCCTGGGGGTATGGCTACACCTTC. Translated, it gives CATSDSWGYGYTF.